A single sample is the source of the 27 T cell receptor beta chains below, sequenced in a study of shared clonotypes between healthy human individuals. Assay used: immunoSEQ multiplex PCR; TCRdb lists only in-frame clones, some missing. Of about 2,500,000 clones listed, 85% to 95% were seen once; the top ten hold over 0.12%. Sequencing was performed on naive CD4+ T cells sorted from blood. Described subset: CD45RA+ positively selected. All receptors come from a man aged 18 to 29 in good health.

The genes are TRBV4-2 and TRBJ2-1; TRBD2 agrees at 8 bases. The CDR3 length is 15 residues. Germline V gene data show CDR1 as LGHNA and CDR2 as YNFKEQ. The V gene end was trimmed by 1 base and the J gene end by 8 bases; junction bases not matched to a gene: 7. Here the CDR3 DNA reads TGTGCCAGCAGCCAAGGAGCGGGGGCCTGGGATGAGCAGTTCTTC. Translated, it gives CASSQGAGAWDEQFF.

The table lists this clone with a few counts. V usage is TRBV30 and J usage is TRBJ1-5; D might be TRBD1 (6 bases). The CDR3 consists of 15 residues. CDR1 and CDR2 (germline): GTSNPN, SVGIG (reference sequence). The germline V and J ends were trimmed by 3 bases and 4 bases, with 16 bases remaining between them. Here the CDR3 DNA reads TGTGCCTGGAGCGATGCCAGGGGAGGGAATCAGCCCCAGCATTTT. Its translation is CAWSDARGGNQPQHF.

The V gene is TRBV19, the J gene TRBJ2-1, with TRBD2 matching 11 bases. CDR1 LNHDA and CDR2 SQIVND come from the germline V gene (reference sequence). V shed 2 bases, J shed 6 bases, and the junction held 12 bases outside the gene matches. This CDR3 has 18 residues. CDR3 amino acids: CASSILAGWGLAVNEQFF. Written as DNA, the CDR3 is TGTGCCAGTAGTATACTGGCTGGGTGGGGACTAGCGGTCAATGAGCAGTTCTTC.

In DNA form, the CDR3 reads TGTGCCAGCTTCAACACCGGGGAGCTGTTTTTT. Amino acid sequence: CASFNTGELFF. The chain links TRBV10-3 to TRBJ2-2; D is unclear. Germline assignment: CDR1 ENHRY and CDR2 SYGVKD. Trimming left V 10 bases short and J 2 bases short, with 5 bases between. This CDR3 spans 11 amino acids.

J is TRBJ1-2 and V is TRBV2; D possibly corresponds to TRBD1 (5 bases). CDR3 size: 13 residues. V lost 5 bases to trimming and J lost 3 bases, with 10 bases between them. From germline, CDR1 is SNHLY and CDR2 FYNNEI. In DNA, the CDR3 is TGTGCCAGCAGTACAGACAGTGACTATGGCTACACCTTC. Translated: CASSTDSDYGYTF.

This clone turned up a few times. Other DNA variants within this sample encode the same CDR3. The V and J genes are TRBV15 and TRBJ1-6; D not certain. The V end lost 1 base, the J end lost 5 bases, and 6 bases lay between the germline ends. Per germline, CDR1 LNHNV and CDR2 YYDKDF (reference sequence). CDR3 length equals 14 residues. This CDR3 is CATSRAGDNSPLHF. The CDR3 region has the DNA TGTGCCACCAGCAGAGCTGGGGATAATTCACCCCTCCACTTT.

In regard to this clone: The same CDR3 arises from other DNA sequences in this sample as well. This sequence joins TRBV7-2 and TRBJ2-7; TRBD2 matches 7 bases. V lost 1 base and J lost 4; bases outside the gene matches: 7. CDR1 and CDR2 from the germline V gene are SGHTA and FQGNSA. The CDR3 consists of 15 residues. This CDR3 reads CASSLVAGEGYEQYF. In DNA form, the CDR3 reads TGTGCCAGCAGCTTAGTGGCGGGAGAAGGTTACGAGCAGTACTTC.

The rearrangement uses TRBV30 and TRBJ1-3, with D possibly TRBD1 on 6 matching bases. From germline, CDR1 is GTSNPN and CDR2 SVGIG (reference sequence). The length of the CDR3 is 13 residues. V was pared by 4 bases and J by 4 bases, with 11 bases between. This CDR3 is CAWTQGVGNTIYF. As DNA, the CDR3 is TGTGCCTGGACACAGGGTGTCGGAAACACCATATATTTT.

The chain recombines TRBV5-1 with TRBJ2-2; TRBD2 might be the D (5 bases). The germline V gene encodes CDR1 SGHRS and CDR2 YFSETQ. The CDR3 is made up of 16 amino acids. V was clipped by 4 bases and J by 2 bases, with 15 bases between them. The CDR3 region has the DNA TGCGCCAGCAGCCCCACGACTGGAGGAAACACCGGGGAGCTGTTTTTT. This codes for CASSPTTGGNTGELFF.

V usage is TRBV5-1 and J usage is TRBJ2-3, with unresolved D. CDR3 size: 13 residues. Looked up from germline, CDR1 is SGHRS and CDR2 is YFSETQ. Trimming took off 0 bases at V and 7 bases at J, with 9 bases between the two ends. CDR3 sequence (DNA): TGCGCCAGCAGCTTGGATGTGGGAAATACGCAGTATTTT. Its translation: CASSLDVGNTQYF.

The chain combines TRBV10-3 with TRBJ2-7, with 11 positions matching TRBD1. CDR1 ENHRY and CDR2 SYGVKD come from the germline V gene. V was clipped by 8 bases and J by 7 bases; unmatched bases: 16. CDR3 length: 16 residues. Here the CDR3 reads CAIRTPPGQGESEQYF. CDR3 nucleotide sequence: TGTGCCATCCGGACACCACCGGGACAGGGGGAGAGTGAGCAGTACTTC.

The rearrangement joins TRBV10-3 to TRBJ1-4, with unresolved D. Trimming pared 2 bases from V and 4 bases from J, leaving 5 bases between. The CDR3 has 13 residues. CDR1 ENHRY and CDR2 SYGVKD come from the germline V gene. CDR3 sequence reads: CAISEAYNEKLFF. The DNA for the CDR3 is TGTGCCATCAGTGAGGCTTATAATGAAAAACTGTTTTTT.

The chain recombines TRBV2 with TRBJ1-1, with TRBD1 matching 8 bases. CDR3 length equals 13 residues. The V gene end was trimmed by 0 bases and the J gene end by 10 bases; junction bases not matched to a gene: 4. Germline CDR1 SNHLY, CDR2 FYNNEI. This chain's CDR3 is CASSEASDRAAFF. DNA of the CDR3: TGTGCCAGCAGTGAAGCCTCGGACAGGGCAGCTTTCTTT.

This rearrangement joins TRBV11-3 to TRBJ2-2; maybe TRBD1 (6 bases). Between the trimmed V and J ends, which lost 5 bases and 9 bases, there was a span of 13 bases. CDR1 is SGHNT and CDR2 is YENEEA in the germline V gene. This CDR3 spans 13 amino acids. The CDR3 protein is CASSRSGARELFF. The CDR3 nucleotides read TGTGCCAGCAGCCGCTCAGGGGCCAGGGAGCTGTTTTTT. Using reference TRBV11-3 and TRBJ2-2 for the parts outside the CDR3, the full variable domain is EAGVVQSPRYKIIEKKQPVAFWCNPISGHNTLYWYLQNLGQGPELLIRYENEEAVDDSQLPKDRFSAERLKGVDSTLKIQPAELGDSAVYLCASSRSGARELFFGEGSRLTVL.

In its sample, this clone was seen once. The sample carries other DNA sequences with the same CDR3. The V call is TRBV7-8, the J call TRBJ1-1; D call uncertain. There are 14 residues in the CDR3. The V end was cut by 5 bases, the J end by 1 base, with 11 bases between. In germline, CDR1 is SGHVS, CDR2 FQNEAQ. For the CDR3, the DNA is TGTGCCAGCAGCCTAGGCGGCTGGAACACTGAAGCTTTCTTT. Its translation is CASSLGGWNTEAFF.

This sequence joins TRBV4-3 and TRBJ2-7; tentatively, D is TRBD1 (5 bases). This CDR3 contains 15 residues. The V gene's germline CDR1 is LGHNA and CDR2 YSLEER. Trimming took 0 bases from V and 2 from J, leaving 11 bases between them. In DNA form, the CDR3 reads TGCGCCAGCAGCCAAGATTCAGCAGGGCCCTACGAGCAGTACTTC. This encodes CASSQDSAGPYEQYF.

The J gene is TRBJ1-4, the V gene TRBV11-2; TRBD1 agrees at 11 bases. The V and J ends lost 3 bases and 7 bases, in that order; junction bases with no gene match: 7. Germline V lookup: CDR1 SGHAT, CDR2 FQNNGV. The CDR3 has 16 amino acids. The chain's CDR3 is CASSLLPGQGGEKLFF. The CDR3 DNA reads TGTGCCAGCAGCTTGCTCCCGGGACAGGGGGGTGAAAAACTGTTTTTT.

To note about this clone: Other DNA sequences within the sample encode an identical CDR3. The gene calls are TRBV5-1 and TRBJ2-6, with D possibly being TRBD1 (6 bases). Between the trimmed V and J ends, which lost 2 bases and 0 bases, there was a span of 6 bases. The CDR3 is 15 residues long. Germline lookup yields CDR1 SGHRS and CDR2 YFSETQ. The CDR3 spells CASSLGGSGANVLTF. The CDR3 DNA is TGCGCCAGCAGCTTAGGGGGCTCTGGGGCCAACGTCCTGACTTTC. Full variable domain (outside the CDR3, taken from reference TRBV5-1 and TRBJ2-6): KAGVTQTPRYLIKTRGQQVTLSCSPISGHRSVSWYQQTPGQGLQFLFEYFSETQRNKGNFPGRFSGRQFSNSRSEMNVSTLELGDSALYLCASSLGGSGANVLTFGAGSRLTVL.

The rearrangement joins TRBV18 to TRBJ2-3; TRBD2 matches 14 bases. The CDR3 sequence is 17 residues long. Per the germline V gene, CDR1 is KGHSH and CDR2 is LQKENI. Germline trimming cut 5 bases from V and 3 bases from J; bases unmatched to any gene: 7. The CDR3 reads CASSAGTSGSGTDTQYF. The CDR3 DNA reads TGTGCCAGCTCAGCGGGGACTAGCGGGAGCGGTACAGATACGCAGTATTTT.

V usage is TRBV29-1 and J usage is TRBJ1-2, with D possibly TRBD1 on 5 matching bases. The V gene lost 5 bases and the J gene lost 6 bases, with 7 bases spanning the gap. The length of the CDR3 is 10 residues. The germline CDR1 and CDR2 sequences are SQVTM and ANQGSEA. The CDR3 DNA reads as TGCAGCGTTAAGGGGAATGGCTACACCTTC. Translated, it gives CSVKGNGYTF. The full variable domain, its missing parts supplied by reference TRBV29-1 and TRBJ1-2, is SAVISQKPSRDICQRGTSLTIQCQVDSQVTMMFWYRQQPGQSLTLIATANQGSEATYESGFVIDKFPISRPNLTFSTLTVSNMSPEDSSIYLCSVKGNGYTFGSGTRLTVV.

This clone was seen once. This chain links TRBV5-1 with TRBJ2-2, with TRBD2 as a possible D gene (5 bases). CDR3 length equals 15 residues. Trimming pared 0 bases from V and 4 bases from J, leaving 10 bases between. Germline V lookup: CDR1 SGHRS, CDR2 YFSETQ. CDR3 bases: TGCGCCAGCAGCTTGGACCTAGCAATCACCGGGGAGCTGTTTTTT. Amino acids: CASSLDLAITGELFF.

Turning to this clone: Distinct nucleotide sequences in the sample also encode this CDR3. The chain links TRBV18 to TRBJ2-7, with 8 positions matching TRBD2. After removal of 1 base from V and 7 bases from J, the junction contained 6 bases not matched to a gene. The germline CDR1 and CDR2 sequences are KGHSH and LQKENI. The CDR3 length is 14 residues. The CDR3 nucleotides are TGTGCCAGCTCACCACTGGCGGGAGGAGGAGAGCAGTACTTC. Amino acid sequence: CASSPLAGGGEQYF.

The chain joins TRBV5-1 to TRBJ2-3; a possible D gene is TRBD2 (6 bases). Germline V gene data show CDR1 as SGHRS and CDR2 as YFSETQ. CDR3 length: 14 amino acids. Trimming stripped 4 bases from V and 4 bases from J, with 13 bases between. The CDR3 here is CASSRTGVSDTQYF. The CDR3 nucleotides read TGCGCCAGCAGCCGGACGGGGGTATCAGATACGCAGTATTTT.

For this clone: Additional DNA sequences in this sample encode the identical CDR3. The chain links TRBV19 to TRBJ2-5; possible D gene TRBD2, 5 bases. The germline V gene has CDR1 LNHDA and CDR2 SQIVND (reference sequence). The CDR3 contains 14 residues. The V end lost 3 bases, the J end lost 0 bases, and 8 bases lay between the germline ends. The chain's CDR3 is CASSISGYQETQYF. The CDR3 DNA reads TGTGCCAGTAGTATTTCGGGGTACCAAGAGACCCAGTACTTC.

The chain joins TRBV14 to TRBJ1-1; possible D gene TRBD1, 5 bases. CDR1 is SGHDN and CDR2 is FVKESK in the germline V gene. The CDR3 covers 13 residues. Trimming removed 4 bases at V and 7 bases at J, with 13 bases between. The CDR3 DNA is TGTGCCAGCAGCCGACCCGACAGAGTTGAAGCTTTCTTT. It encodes CASSRPDRVEAFF.

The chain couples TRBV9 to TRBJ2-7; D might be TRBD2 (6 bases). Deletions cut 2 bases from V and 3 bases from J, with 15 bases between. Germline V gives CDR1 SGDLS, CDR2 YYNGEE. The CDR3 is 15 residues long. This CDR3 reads CASSVSGRRDYEQYF. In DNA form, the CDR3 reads TGTGCCAGCAGCGTTAGTGGGAGGCGAGACTACGAGCAGTACTTC.

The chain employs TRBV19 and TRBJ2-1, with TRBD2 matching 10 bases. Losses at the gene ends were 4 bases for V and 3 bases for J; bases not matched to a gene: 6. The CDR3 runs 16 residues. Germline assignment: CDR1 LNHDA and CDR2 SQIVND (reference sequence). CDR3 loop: CASSRSLAGDYNEQFF. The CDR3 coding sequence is TGTGCCAGTAGTAGGAGCCTAGCGGGGGACTACAATGAGCAGTTCTTC.